The 3 T cell receptor beta chains below were found in one sample sequenced in a study of cytomegalovirus exposure and HLA in healthy donors. 60 Vbeta and 13 Jbeta primers were used in PCR. This table comes from immunoSEQ multiplex PCR, and its TCRdb copy is limited to in-frame clones, with some not included. In the table there are approximately 190,000 clones, 81% of which are singletons. The sample consisted of PBMCs. These receptors were taken from a man between 45 and 60 years old in good health and CMV-seronegative.

The CDR3 DNA reads as TGTGCCAGCAGCCTCAGGGGGGACGGAAGCTCCTACAATGAGCAGTTCTTC. Translated, it gives CASSLRGDGSSYNEQFF. The rearrangement links TRBV4-2 to TRBJ2-1, with a possible D match to TRBD1 (7 bases). The germline V gene encodes CDR1 LGHNA and CDR2 YNFKEQ. Trimming took 4 bases from V and 0 from J, leaving 16 bases between them. CDR3 length: 17 amino acids.

The chain joins TRBV30 to TRBJ1-6, with TRBD1 matching over 9 bases. Germline CDR1 GTSNPN, CDR2 SVGIG (reference sequence). This CDR3 is 14 amino acids long. Losses at the gene ends were 3 bases for V and 12 bases for J; bases not matched to a gene: 9. For the CDR3, the DNA is TGTGCCTGGAGACCAGACAGGGGGATAGGACCCCTCCACTTT. Translating gives CAWRPDRGIGPLHF.

The chain recombines TRBV7-7 with TRBJ2-2, with 7 positions matching TRBD1. With V trimmed by 3 bases and J by 5 bases, 6 bases remained unmatched. Looked up from germline, CDR1 is SSHAT and CDR2 is FNYEAQ (reference sequence). The CDR3 runs 15 residues. CDR3 sequence: CASSFGQDGTGELFF. The CDR3 DNA sequence: TGTGCCAGCAGCTTCGGACAGGATGGAACCGGGGAGCTGTTTTTT.